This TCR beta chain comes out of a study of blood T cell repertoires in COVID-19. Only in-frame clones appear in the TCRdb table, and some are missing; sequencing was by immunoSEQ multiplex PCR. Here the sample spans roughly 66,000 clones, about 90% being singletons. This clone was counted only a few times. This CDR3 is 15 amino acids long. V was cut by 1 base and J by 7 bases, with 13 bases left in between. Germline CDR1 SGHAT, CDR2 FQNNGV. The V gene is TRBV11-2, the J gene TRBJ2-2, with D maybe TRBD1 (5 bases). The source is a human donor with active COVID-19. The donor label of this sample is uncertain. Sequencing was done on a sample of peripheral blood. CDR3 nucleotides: TGTGCCAGCAGCTTAGTTGGGGCGCGTGACGGGGAGCTGTTTTTT. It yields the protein CASSLVGARDGELFF.